This T cell receptor (beta chain) was sequenced during a study of CD8+ T cells in alopecia areata. There are 14 residues in the CDR3. V lost 1 base and J 3 bases, leaving 9 bases between the germline ends. CDR1 SGHVS and CDR2 FQNEAQ come from the germline V gene. As the sequencing template, cDNA was produced by extracting RNA and reverse transcribing it. Assay used: immunoSEQ multiplex PCR; TCRdb lists only in-frame clones, some missing. Of 100,000 to 120,000 clones in the sample, roughly 60% are singletons; the top ten hold more than 20%. Sequencing was performed on CD8+ T cells sorted from blood. This receptor was taken from a human donor in good health. The chain uses TRBV7-8 and TRBJ1-2; no reliable D call. CDR3 sequence: CASSLGGSYYGYTF. The CDR3 DNA reads TGTGCCAGCAGCTTAGGTGGCAGCTACTATGGCTACACCTTC.